Listed here is a single T cell receptor beta chain. The data are from a study of blood T cell repertoires in COVID-19. Participant ages covered about 18 to 90 years across approximately 25 US areas. For recovered donors of Cohort 3, there were two negative PCRs, clearance, or symptom resolution. Assay used: immunoSEQ multiplex PCR; TCRdb lists only in-frame clones, some missing. The table lists about 280,000 clones, approximately 81% of them singletons. This CDR3 contains 15 residues. Germline CDR1 MNHEY, CDR2 SVGAGI. V shed 6 bases and J shed 0 bases, with 12 bases lying between them. This clonotype was sampled from a woman aged 50 to 65 who had recovered from COVID-19. The J gene is TRBJ1-5, the V gene TRBV6-5; no firm D call. Sequencing was done on a sample of PBMCs or T cells enriched from blood (not recorded which). CDR3 region: CASREWGVSNQPQHF. Written as DNA, the CDR3 is TGTGCCAGCAGGGAGTGGGGAGTTAGCAATCAGCCCCAGCATTTT.